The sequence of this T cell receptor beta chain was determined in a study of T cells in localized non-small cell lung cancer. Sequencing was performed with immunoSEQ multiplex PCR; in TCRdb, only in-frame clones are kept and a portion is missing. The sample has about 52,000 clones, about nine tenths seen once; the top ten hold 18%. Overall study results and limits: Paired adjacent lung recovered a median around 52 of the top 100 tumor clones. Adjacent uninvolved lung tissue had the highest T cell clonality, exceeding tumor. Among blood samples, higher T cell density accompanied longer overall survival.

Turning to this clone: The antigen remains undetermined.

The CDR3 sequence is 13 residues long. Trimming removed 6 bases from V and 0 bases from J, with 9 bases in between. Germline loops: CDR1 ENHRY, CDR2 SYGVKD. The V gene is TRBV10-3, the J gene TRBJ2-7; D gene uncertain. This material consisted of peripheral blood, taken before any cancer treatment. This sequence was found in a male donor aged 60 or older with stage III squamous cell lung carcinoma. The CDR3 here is CAIRTAISYEQYF. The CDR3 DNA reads TGTGCCATCAGGACCGCTATCTCCTACGAGCAGTACTTC.